These 10 T cell receptor beta chains were sequenced from one sample in a study of cytomegalovirus exposure and HLA in healthy donors. Amplification used 60 Vbeta primers and 13 Jbeta primers. Generated by immunoSEQ multiplex PCR, the TCRdb table keeps only in-frame clones and is missing some. This sample has under 200,000 clones; roughly 80% occur once, and the top ten carry 2% to 2.5%. Sequencing was done on a sample of PBMCs. The receptors stem from a male donor in good health and CMV-seronegative.

The chain has TRBV7-8 and TRBJ1-4, with TRBD1 matching over 9 bases. Trimming at V came to 5 bases and at J to 4 bases, leaving 2 bases not matched to a gene. Germline lookup yields CDR1 SGHVS and CDR2 FQNEAQ. CDR3 length: 14 amino acids. The CDR3: CASSPGQGNEKLFF. The CDR3 DNA reads as TGTGCCAGCAGCCCGGGACAGGGTAATGAAAAACTGTTTTTT. The whole variable domain, filled in from reference TRBV7-8 and TRBJ1-4, reads GAGVSQSPRYKVAKRGQDVALRCDPISGHVSLFWYQQALGQGPEFLTYFQNEAQLDKSGLPSDRFFAERPEGSVSTLKIQRTQQEDSAVYLCASSPGQGNEKLFFGSGTQLSVL.

The rearrangement links TRBV4-1 to TRBJ2-5; TRBD2 is a possible D gene (6 bases). Trimming cost V 5 bases and J 5 bases, with 12 bases left between them. The germline V gene encodes CDR1 MGHRA and CDR2 YSYEKL. This CDR3 contains 13 residues. CDR3 in amino acids: CASSSQEGETQYF. The CDR3 DNA is TGCGCCAGCAGCTCTCAGGAGGGGGAGACCCAGTACTTC.

This sequence joins TRBV19 and TRBJ1-5; 8 nucleotides agree with TRBD1. This CDR3 region has 15 residues. V dropped 7 bases and J dropped 9; count of bases not matched to a gene: 14. Germline V gene data show CDR1 as LNHDA and CDR2 as SQIVND (reference sequence). CDR3 sequence: CASTPGQGFDRPQHF. In DNA, the CDR3 is TGTGCCAGTACCCCCGGACAGGGATTTGATCGGCCCCAGCATTTT. Full variable domain (missing parts from reference TRBV19 and TRBJ1-5): DGGITQSPKYLFRKEGQNVTLSCEQNLNHDAMYWYRQDPGQGLRLIYYSQIVNDFQKGDIAEGYSVSREKKESFPLTVTSAQKNPTAFYLCASTPGQGFDRPQHFGDGTRLSIL.

This clone was found a few times. The rearrangement joins TRBV7-9 to TRBJ2-1; D unclear. CDR1 is SEHNR, CDR2 FQNEAQ, per germline (reference sequence). The V end lost 4 bases, the J end lost 3 bases, and 4 bases lay between the germline ends. This CDR3 spans 12 amino acids. DNA of the CDR3: TGTGCCAGCAGCTCCGGCTACAATGAGCAGTTCTTC. Amino acid sequence: CASSSGYNEQFF.

V gene TRBV7-8 combines with J gene TRBJ1-6; tentative D call: TRBD1 (6 bases). V shed 1 base and J shed 9 bases, with 13 bases lying between them. This CDR3 is 15 amino acids long. Per the germline V gene, CDR1 is SGHVS and CDR2 is FQNEAQ. The CDR3 protein is CASSLGAGDFSPLHF. CDR3 DNA: TGTGCCAGCAGCTTAGGGGCAGGGGATTTTTCACCCCTCCACTTT.

The rearrangement joins TRBV7-2 to TRBJ1-1; possibly TRBD1 for D (6 bases). Looked up from germline, CDR1 is SGHTA and CDR2 is FQGNSA. The CDR3 length is 17 residues. Deletions cut 1 base from V and 6 bases from J, with 21 bases between. The CDR3 here is CASSLGGGQGRAAEAFF. The CDR3 DNA reads as TGTGCCAGCAGCTTAGGAGGGGGTCAGGGGAGGGCCGCTGAAGCTTTCTTT.

V usage is TRBV30 and J usage is TRBJ1-4; 8 bases line up with TRBD1. Trimming cost V 3 bases and J 7 bases; bases outside gene matches: 22. Germline-derived CDR1 and CDR2 are GTSNPN and SVGIG (reference sequence). This CDR3 comprises 19 residues. This CDR3 reads CAWRGKFDRGNSYSEKLFF. CDR3 nucleotide sequence: TGTGCCTGGAGGGGAAAATTCGACAGGGGAAATTCGTATAGTGAAAAACTGTTTTTT.

This clone was recorded a few times. The chain combines TRBV6-4 with TRBJ1-1, with D unresolved. This CDR3 contains 13 residues. V lost 2 bases and J lost 4, with 8 bases in between. Per the germline V gene, CDR1 is MRHNA and CDR2 is SNTAGT. CDR3 sequence: CASSDEGGTEAFF. Here the CDR3 DNA reads TGTGCCAGCAGTGACGAGGGAGGCACTGAAGCTTTCTTT.

V usage is TRBV6-5 and J usage is TRBJ1-2; 7 bases align to TRBD1. Germline CDR1 and CDR2: MNHEY and SVGAGI. With V trimmed by 6 bases and J by 3 bases, 10 bases remained unmatched. This CDR3 contains 15 residues. Written as DNA, the CDR3 is TGTGCCAGCAGCCGGGACAGCTTAACTGACTATGGCTACACCTTC. Translation: CASSRDSLTDYGYTF.

The gene calls are TRBV6-5 and TRBJ1-1; D gene uncertain. CDR1 and CDR2 (germline): MNHEY, SVGAGI. The CDR3 sequence is 13 residues long. Trimming cost V 4 bases and J 4 bases, with 10 bases left between them. CDR3 residues: CASSSVRGTEAFF. The CDR3 bases are TGTGCCAGCAGTTCCGTCCGGGGCACTGAAGCTTTCTTT.